The 32 T cell receptor beta chains presented below share a single source sample, sequenced in a study of cytomegalovirus exposure and HLA in healthy donors (TCRdb year 2017). The library came from the immunoSEQ multiplex PCR assay. TCRdb mirrors the immuneACCESS table, restricted to in-frame sequences. Some clones are absent from its copies; in checked studies, under half trace to an unresolved V gene, and the reason for the others is unknown. The sample includes about 67,000 clones, with roughly 92% observed a single time. The ten largest clones add up to about 0.63% of the sample. The sequenced sample was PBMCs. These receptors were collected from a woman aged 18-29 years in good health and CMV-seronegative.

CDR3 in amino acids: CASSIDGLRGTEAFF. The CDR3, as DNA: TGTGCCAGTAGTATAGATGGACTACGGGGCACTGAAGCTTTCTTT. The chain is built from TRBV19 and TRBJ1-1; D is unclear. Germline V lookup: CDR1 LNHDA, CDR2 SQIVND (reference sequence). The CDR3 totals 15 residues. Trimming shortened V by 0 bases and J by 4 bases, and 12 bases separated the two germline ends.

This clone was counted a single time. The V and J genes are TRBV19 and TRBJ2-2; 8 bases are shared with TRBD2. CDR1 LNHDA and CDR2 SQIVND come from the germline V gene (reference sequence). V lost 1 base, J lost 6 bases, and 1 base stayed unmatched. The CDR3 totals 14 residues. CDR3 coding DNA: TGTGCCAGTAGTATAGTCGGGGGGGCCGGGGAGCTGTTTTTT. Its protein product is CASSIVGGAGELFF.

For the CDR3, the DNA is TGTGCCATCAGTGAGGGTACGGTCTATGGCTACACCTTC. Translating it yields CAISEGTVYGYTF. The chain carries TRBV10-3 and TRBJ1-2; D unclear. The CDR3 is 13 amino acids. Per the germline V gene, CDR1 is ENHRY and CDR2 is SYGVKD. V was pared by 2 bases and J by 4 bases, with 8 bases between.

This clone appeared once. The chain couples TRBV5-8 to TRBJ1-2, with TRBD1 matching 8 bases. CDR3 length equals 13 residues. Trimming cost V 6 bases and J 8 bases; bases outside gene matches: 9. Germline V gene sequence: CDR1 SGHTS, CDR2 YDEGEE. For the CDR3, the DNA is TGTGCCAGCATCCTGGACAGGGTAGACGGCTACACCTTC. Protein: CASILDRVDGYTF.

V and J are TRBV30 and TRBJ2-7; D is ambiguous. CDR3 size: 15 residues. The germline CDR1 and CDR2 sequences are GTSNPN and SVGIG (reference sequence). Trimming removed 2 bases from V and 2 bases from J, with 16 bases in between. CDR3 region: CAWSPTLLGTYEQYF. The DNA for the CDR3 is TGTGCCTGGAGTCCCACCCTACTCGGTACCTACGAGCAGTACTTC.

V gene TRBV28 combines with J gene TRBJ1-2, with D possibly being TRBD1 (6 bases). Trimming took 1 base from V and 3 from J, leaving 18 bases between them. Germline V gene data show CDR1 as MDHEN and CDR2 as SYDVKM. The CDR3 is made up of 17 amino acids. CDR3 sequence: CASSLSFPRQEDYGYTF. The CDR3, as DNA: TGTGCCAGCAGTTTATCATTTCCCCGACAGGAGGACTATGGCTACACCTTC.

This rearrangement joins TRBV28 to TRBJ2-1; the D gene is possibly TRBD2 (6 bases). The CDR3 covers 14 residues. V lost 10 bases and J 7 bases, leaving 20 bases between the germline ends. The V gene's germline CDR1 is MDHEN and CDR2 SYDVKM. The CDR3 here is CAIKPAGQWNEQFF. In DNA, the CDR3 is TGTGCCATCAAACCGGCGGGGCAGTGGAATGAGCAGTTCTTC.

V and J are TRBV15 and TRBJ2-2; the D is unclear. CDR3 length: 13 amino acids. Trimming removed 5 bases from V and 5 bases from J, with 9 bases in between. CDR1 and CDR2 from the germline V gene are LNHNV and YYDKDF (reference sequence). In nucleotides, the CDR3 is TGTGCCACCAGCCGTACCGGGACCGGGGAGCTGTTTTTT. As protein: CATSRTGTGELFF.

This clone occurred a few times. The V call is TRBV7-6, the J call TRBJ2-7; 8 positions match TRBD2. The CDR3 sequence is 15 residues long. CDR1 is SGHVS and CDR2 is FNYEAQ in the germline V gene. Trimming took 4 bases from V and 0 from J; bases not matched to a gene: 5. CDR3 sequence reads: CASSSGGGSSYEQYF. The CDR3 region has the DNA TGTGCCAGCAGCTCCGGGGGGGGATCCTCCTACGAGCAGTACTTC.

The chain has TRBV6-5 and TRBJ2-7; D is unclear. Per the germline V gene, CDR1 is MNHEY and CDR2 is SVGAGI. The V end lost 5 bases, the J end lost 3 bases, and 5 bases lay between the germline ends. CDR3 size: 11 residues. This chain's CDR3 is CASSHSYEQYF. CDR3 nucleotides: TGTGCCAGCAGTCACAGCTACGAGCAGTACTTC.

V is TRBV7-2 and J is TRBJ1-2; D unresolved. Trimming left V 1 base short and J 6 bases short, with 6 bases between. Germline V gene data show CDR1 as SGHTA and CDR2 as FQGNSA. The CDR3 is 12 amino acids. CDR3: CASSLDGDGYTF. The CDR3 bases are TGTGCCAGCAGCTTAGACGGGGATGGCTACACCTTC.

V is TRBV11-2 and J is TRBJ2-5, with 9 nucleotides matching TRBD2. The CDR3 is 16 residues long. J gave up 1 base and V 5 bases, and 8 bases lay outside the gene matches. Germline loops: CDR1 SGHAT, CDR2 FQNNGV. The CDR3 coding sequence is TGTGCCAGCAGCCTACGACTAGCGGTCCTCCAAGAGACCCAGTACTTC. Amino acids: CASSLRLAVLQETQYF. Using reference TRBV11-2 and TRBJ2-5 for the parts outside the CDR3, the full variable domain is EAGVAQSPRYKIIEKRQSVAFWCNPISGHATLYWYQQILGQGPKLLIQFQNNGVVDDSQLPKDRFSAERLKGVDSTLKIQPAKLEDSAVYLCASSLRLAVLQETQYFGPGTRLLVL.

The chain has TRBV9 and TRBJ1-1, with D possibly being TRBD1 (6 bases). Germline V lookup: CDR1 SGDLS, CDR2 YYNGEE. The CDR3 is 14 amino acids. V was trimmed by 0 bases and J by 4 bases, leaving 10 bases between them. DNA of the CDR3: TGTGCCAGCAGCGTAGGGTTGGGGGCCACTGAAGCTTTCTTT. Its protein is CASSVGLGATEAFF.

The chain recombines TRBV7-9 with TRBJ2-4, with 8 positions matching TRBD1. With 4 bases clipped from V and 0 bases from J, the junction kept 2 bases outside the gene matches. The CDR3 is 15 amino acids. Germline V lookup: CDR1 SEHNR, CDR2 FQNEAQ (reference sequence). The DNA of the CDR3 is TGTGCCAGCAGCTACGGGACAGGAGCCAAAAACATTCAGTACTTC. Protein product: CASSYGTGAKNIQYF.

Written as DNA, the CDR3 is TGTTCAGGGGGGAGTAATGAAAAACTGTTTTTT. It specifies CSGGSNEKLFF. The chain uses TRBV7-9 and TRBJ1-4, with 7 bases fitting TRBD1. The CDR3 length is 11 residues. CDR1 and CDR2 (germline): SEHNR, FQNEAQ (reference sequence).

The V and J genes are TRBV13 and TRBJ2-1, with TRBD1 matching 8 bases. The CDR3 sequence is 15 residues long. Germline-derived CDR1 and CDR2 are PRHDT and FYEKMQ (reference sequence). The junction had 11 bases not matched to a gene; V was cut back by 5 bases and J by 8 bases. CDR3 region: CASSLARGPQHEQFF. The CDR3 DNA sequence: TGTGCCAGCAGCCTAGCCAGGGGGCCTCAACATGAGCAGTTCTTC.

As DNA, the CDR3 is TGTGCCAGCAGCTCGAGGGGCCAGGGGACCCAGAGGGCGCAGTACTTC. Translating it yields CASSSRGQGTQRAQYF. This chain connects TRBV6-6 to TRBJ2-7, with D tentatively TRBD1 (6 bases). CDR1 and CDR2 from the germline V gene are MNHNY and SVGAGI (reference sequence). The CDR3 totals 16 residues. V lost 6 bases, J lost 9 bases, and 27 bases lay in between.

The chain carries TRBV5-4 and TRBJ2-7; 7 bases map to TRBD2. The CDR3 extends over 12 amino acids. The V gene end was trimmed by 2 bases and the J gene end by 11 bases; junction bases not matched to a gene: 7. CDR1 SGHNT and CDR2 YYREEE come from the germline V gene (reference sequence). The CDR3 protein is CASSFSDGGKYF. The CDR3 DNA reads TGTGCCAGCAGCTTCTCTGACGGGGGGAAGTACTTC.

The chain is built from TRBV28 and TRBJ1-2, with TRBD1 identical over 9 bases. With V trimmed by 6 bases and J by 5 bases, 13 bases remained unmatched. CDR1 is MDHEN, CDR2 SYDVKM, per germline. This CDR3 has 16 amino acids. The CDR3 here is CASRRLTPGQGYGYTF. The DNA for the CDR3 is TGTGCCAGCAGACGCCTGACCCCGGGACAGGGATATGGCTACACCTTC.

The V call is TRBV6-5, the J call TRBJ2-1; no definite D call. The CDR3 runs to 15 residues. Trimming removed 2 bases at V and 7 bases at J, with 15 bases between. Germline assignment: CDR1 MNHEY and CDR2 SVGAGI. The CDR3 coding sequence is TGTGCCAGCAGTTACACTCTACCCGTCGTAAATGAGCAGTTCTTC. It yields the protein CASSYTLPVVNEQFF.

The rearrangement uses TRBV6-1 and TRBJ1-2, with 8 nucleotides matching TRBD1. This CDR3 spans 13 amino acids. V dropped 8 bases and J dropped 8; count of bases not matched to a gene: 10. Germline lookup yields CDR1 MNHNS and CDR2 SASEGT. CDR3 nucleotide sequence: TGTGCCAGCGATGGCAGGGGGCAGCGGGGCTACACCTTC. This gives the protein CASDGRGQRGYTF.

This clone was seen a few times. This sequence joins TRBV18 and TRBJ1-6; 7 nucleotides agree with TRBD1. V lost 3 bases to trimming and J lost 4 bases; unmatched junction nucleotides: 6. Looked up from germline, CDR1 is KGHSH and CDR2 is LQKENI. The CDR3 spans 16 residues. CDR3 sequence (DNA): TGTGCCAGCTCACCTAGTGGGACAGTTTATAATTCACCCCTCCACTTT. Protein sequence: CASSPSGTVYNSPLHF. Using reference TRBV18 and TRBJ1-6 for the parts outside the CDR3, the full variable domain is NAGVMQNPRHLVRRRGQEARLRCSPMKGHSHVYWYRQLPEEGLKFMVYLQKENIIDESGMPKERFSAEFPKEGPSILRIQQVVRGDSAAYFCASSPSGTVYNSPLHFGNGTRLTVT.

This chain links TRBV28 with TRBJ2-1; tentatively, D is TRBD1 (5 bases). With 8 bases removed from V and 0 bases from J, the gap between germline ends came to 14 bases. CDR3 length: 15 amino acids. Germline CDR1 reads MDHEN; CDR2 reads SYDVKM. In nucleotides, the CDR3 is TGTGCCAGCGATCAGGGTTTCGCCTCCTACAATGAGCAGTTCTTC. This gives the protein CASDQGFASYNEQFF.

The rearrangement links TRBV20-1 to TRBJ2-3; the D gene is possibly TRBD1 (5 bases). The CDR3 loop spans 11 amino acids. CDR1 is DFQATT and CDR2 is SNEGSKA in the germline V gene (reference sequence). Deletions cut 7 bases from V and 6 bases from J, with 11 bases between. CDR3: CSGQFKDTQYF. The DNA of the CDR3 is TGCAGTGGACAGTTTAAGGATACGCAGTATTTT.

V usage is TRBV6-6 and J usage is TRBJ2-2; D unresolved. Between the trimmed V and J ends, which lost 2 bases and 7 bases, there was a span of 8 bases. The germline CDR1 and CDR2 sequences are MNHNY and SVGAGI (reference sequence). This CDR3 is built from 13 residues. The CDR3 DNA sequence: TGTGCCAGCAGTTACCCGGTCGGCGGGGAGCTGTTTTTT. Its protein is CASSYPVGGELFF.

The chain joins TRBV28 to TRBJ1-1, with 7 bases lining up with TRBD1. The CDR3 consists of 14 residues. V was pared by 8 bases and J by 10 bases, with 16 bases of the junction left unmatched. Germline CDR1 is MDHEN and CDR2 is SYDVKM. In DNA, the CDR3 is TGTGCCAGCGTACTATCGACAGGGATCCTAGGAGCTTTCTTT. Translating it yields CASVLSTGILGAFF.

The chain recombines TRBV5-8 with TRBJ1-5, with D perhaps TRBD1 (6 bases). Germline V gene sequence: CDR1 SGHTS, CDR2 YDEGEE. Trimming shortened V by 0 bases and J by 6 bases, and 10 bases separated the two germline ends. The CDR3 consists of 14 residues. The CDR3 sequence: CASSLVQGGQPQHF. The CDR3 bases are TGTGCCAGCAGCTTGGTACAGGGCGGTCAGCCCCAGCATTTT.

The count of this clone is one. V usage is TRBV5-8 and J usage is TRBJ1-6; tentative D call: TRBD1 (5 bases). Germline-derived CDR1 and CDR2 are SGHTS and YDEGEE. The CDR3 is 15 residues long. Trimming cost V 5 bases and J 7 bases, with 16 bases left between them. CDR3 residues: CASREIDSQNSPLHF. DNA for the CDR3: TGTGCCAGCAGGGAGATCGACAGCCAGAATTCACCCCTCCACTTT. Variable domain in full (rest from reference TRBV5-8 and TRBJ1-6): EAGVTQSPTHLIKTRGQQATLRCSPISGHTSVYWYQQALGLGLQFLLWYDEGEERNRGNFPPRFSGRQFPNYSSELNVNALELEDSALYLCASREIDSQNSPLHFGNGTRLTVT.

The rearrangement joins TRBV28 to TRBJ1-1; a possible D gene is TRBD1 (6 bases). Germline CDR1 reads MDHEN; CDR2 reads SYDVKM. This CDR3 is 17 amino acids long. The V gene lost 6 bases and the J gene lost 4 bases, with 24 bases spanning the gap. The CDR3 coding sequence is TGTGCCAGCAGAAAATATAGCCAGCGGGGGCCGGGCACTGAAGCTTTCTTT. Amino acids: CASRKYSQRGPGTEAFF.

This rearrangement joins TRBV6-5 to TRBJ1-1, with D maybe TRBD1 (6 bases). The V end lost 6 bases, the J end lost 6 bases, and 11 bases lay between the germline ends. Germline CDR1 MNHEY, CDR2 SVGAGI. The CDR3 sequence is 12 residues long. The CDR3 coding sequence is TGTGCCAGCAGCCCCCCAGGGGCTGAAGCTTTCTTT. Its translation: CASSPPGAEAFF.

This chain connects TRBV6-5 to TRBJ1-2; the D is unclear. CDR1 is MNHEY, CDR2 SVGAGI, per germline. The CDR3 covers 11 residues. V was trimmed by 7 bases and J by 7 bases, leaving 10 bases between them. The CDR3 here is CASTQGGGYTF. The CDR3 nucleotides read TGTGCCAGCACTCAAGGCGGTGGCTACACCTTC.

The gene calls are TRBV30 and TRBJ1-1; D gene uncertain. The V end was cut by 0 bases, the J end by 7 bases, with 9 bases between. CDR3 length equals 12 residues. From germline, CDR1 is GTSNPN and CDR2 SVGIG (reference sequence). Here the CDR3 reads CAWSVVLDEAFF. Here the CDR3 DNA reads TGTGCCTGGAGTGTAGTTCTAGATGAAGCTTTCTTT.